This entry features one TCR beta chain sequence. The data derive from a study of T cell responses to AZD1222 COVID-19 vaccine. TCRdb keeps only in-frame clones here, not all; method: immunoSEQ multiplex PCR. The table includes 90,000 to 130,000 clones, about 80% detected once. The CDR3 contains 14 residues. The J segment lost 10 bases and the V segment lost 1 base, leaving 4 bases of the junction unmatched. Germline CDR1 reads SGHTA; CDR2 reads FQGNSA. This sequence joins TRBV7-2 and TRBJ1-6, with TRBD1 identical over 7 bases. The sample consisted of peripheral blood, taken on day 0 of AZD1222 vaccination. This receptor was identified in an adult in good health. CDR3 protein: CASSLGTGDSPLHF. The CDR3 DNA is TGTGCCAGCAGCTTAGGCACAGGGGACTCACCCCTCCACTTT.